This T cell receptor beta chain was sequenced in a study of cytomegalovirus exposure and HLA in healthy donors. PCR involved 60 Vbeta and 13 Jbeta primers. Some clones are missing from TCRdb's copy, which holds only in-frame ones; the method was immunoSEQ multiplex PCR. Of roughly 190,000 clones in the sample, about 80% were seen once. The germline gives CDR1 SGHTS, CDR2 YDEGEE. This CDR3 contains 14 residues. Unmatched junction bases numbered 5, after V lost 6 bases and J lost 9 bases. Sequencing used PBMCs. The genes are TRBV5-8 and TRBJ2-1, with TRBD2 matching 14 bases. This clonotype was obtained from a woman in her twenties or thirties in good health and CMV-seropositive. The DNA for the CDR3 is TGTGCCAGCATGGGACTAGCGGGAGTAGGTGAGCAGTTCTTC. This translates into CASMGLAGVGEQFF. The complete variable domain, with remaining parts taken from reference TRBV5-8 and TRBJ2-1, reads EAGVTQSPTHLIKTRGQQATLRCSPISGHTSVYWYQQALGLGLQFLLWYDEGEERNRGNFPPRFSGRQFPNYSSELNVNALELEDSALYLCASMGLAGVGEQFFGPGTRLTVL.